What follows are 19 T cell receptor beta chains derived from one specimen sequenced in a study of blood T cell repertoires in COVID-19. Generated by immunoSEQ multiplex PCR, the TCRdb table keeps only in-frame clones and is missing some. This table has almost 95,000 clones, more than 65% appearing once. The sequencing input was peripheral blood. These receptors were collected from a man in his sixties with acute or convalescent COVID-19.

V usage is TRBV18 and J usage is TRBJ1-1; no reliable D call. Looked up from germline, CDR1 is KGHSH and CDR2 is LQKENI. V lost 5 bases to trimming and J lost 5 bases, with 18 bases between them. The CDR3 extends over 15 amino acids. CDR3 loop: CASSAKEGRGTEAFF. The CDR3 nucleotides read TGTGCCAGCTCAGCGAAAGAGGGCCGAGGGACTGAAGCTTTCTTT.

CDR3 sequence: CASSEGQFNGYTF. The CDR3 DNA sequence: TGTGCCAGCAGCGAGGGACAGTTCAATGGCTACACCTTC. The J gene is TRBJ1-2, the V gene TRBV7-9; 7 nucleotides agree with TRBD1. Trimming cost V 5 bases and J 6 bases; bases outside gene matches: 6. CDR3 length: 13 residues. Germline CDR1 and CDR2: SEHNR and FQNEAQ (reference sequence). The full variable domain, with the rest looked up from reference TRBV7-9 and TRBJ1-2, is DTGVSQNPRHKITKRGQNVTFRCDPISEHNRLYWYRQTLGQGPEFLTYFQNEAQLEKSRLLSDRFSAERPKGSFSTLEIQRTEQGDSAMYLCASSEGQFNGYTFGSGTRLTVV.

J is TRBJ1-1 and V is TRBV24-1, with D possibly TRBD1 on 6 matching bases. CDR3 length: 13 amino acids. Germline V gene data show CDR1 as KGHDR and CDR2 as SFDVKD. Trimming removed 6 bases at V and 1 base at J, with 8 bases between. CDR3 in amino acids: CATSWGQNTEAFF. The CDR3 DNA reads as TGTGCCACCAGTTGGGGGCAGAACACTGAAGCTTTCTTT.

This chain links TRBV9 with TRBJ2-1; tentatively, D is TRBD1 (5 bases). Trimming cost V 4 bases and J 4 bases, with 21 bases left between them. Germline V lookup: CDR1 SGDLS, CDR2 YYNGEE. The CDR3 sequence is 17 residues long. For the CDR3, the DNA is TGTGCCAGCAGCCCCCGGGTAGGGGCCCCACCTTACAATGAGCAGTTCTTC. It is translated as CASSPRVGAPPYNEQFF.

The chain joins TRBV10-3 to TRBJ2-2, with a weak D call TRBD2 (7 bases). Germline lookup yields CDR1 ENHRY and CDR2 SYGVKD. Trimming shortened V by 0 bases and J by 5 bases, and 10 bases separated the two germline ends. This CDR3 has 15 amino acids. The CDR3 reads CAISESGGGTGELFF. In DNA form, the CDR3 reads TGTGCCATCAGTGAGTCGGGAGGGGGAACCGGGGAGCTGTTTTTT.

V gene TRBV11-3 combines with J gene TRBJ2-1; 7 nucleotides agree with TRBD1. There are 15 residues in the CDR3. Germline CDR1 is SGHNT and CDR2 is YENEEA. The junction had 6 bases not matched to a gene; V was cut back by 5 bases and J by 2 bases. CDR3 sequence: CASSQGQTTYNEQFF. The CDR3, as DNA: TGTGCCAGCAGCCAGGGACAGACTACCTACAATGAGCAGTTCTTC.

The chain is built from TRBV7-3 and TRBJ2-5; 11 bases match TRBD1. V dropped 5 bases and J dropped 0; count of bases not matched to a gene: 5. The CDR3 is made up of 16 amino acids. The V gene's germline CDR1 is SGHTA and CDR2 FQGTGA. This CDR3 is CASSPGTGGHQETQYF. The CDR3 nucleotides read TGTGCCAGCAGCCCCGGGACAGGGGGACACCAAGAGACCCAGTACTTC.

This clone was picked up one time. Here the CDR3 DNA reads TGTGCCAGCAGCGAGGGGGCCTTGAACACTGAAGCTTTCTTT. It yields the protein CASSEGALNTEAFF. V gene TRBV9 combines with J gene TRBJ1-1; 7 nucleotides agree with TRBD1. CDR1 and CDR2 from the germline V gene are SGDLS and YYNGEE. Unmatched junction bases numbered 2, after V lost 3 bases and J lost 0 bases. This CDR3 is built from 14 residues.

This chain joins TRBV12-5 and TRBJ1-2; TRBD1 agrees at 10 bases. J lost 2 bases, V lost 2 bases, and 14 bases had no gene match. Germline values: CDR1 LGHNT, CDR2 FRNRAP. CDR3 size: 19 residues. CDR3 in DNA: TGTGCTAGTGGTTTGCGCACCGGGACAGGGGTCCAATTAAACTATGGCTACACCTTC. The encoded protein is CASGLRTGTGVQLNYGYTF.

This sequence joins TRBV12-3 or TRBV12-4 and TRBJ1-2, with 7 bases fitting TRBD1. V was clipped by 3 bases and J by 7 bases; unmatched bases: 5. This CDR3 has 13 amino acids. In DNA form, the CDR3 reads TGTGCCAGCAGTTTCGGCAGGGGGGCTGGCTACACCTTC. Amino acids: CASSFGRGAGYTF.

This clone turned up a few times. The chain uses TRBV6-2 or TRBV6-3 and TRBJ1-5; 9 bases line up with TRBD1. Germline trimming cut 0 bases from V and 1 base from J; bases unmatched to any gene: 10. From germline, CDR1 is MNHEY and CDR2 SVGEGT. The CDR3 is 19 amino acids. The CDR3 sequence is CASSYSRDRVAASNQPQHF. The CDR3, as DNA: TGTGCCAGCAGTTACTCGAGGGACAGGGTGGCGGCAAGCAATCAGCCCCAGCATTTT.

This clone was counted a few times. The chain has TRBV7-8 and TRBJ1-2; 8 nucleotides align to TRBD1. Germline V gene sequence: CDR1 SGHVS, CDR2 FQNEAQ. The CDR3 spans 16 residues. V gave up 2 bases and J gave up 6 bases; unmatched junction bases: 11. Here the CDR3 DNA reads TGTGCCAGCAGCTTACTTAGGCAGGGGGCAATCGATGGCTACACCTTC. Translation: CASSLLRQGAIDGYTF.

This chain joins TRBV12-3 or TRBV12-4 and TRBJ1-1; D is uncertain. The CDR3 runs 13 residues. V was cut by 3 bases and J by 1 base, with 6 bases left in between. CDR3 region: CASSFFQNTEAFF. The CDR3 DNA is TGTGCCAGCAGTTTTTTTCAGAACACTGAAGCTTTCTTT.

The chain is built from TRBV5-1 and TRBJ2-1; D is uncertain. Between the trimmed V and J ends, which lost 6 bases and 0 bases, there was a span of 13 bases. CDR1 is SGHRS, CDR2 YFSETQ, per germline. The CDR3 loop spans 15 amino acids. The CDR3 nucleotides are TGCGCCAGCATTACTGATCACAGCTCCTACAATGAGCAGTTCTTC. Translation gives CASITDHSSYNEQFF. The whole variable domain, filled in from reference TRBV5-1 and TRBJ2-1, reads KAGVTQTPRYLIKTRGQQVTLSCSPISGHRSVSWYQQTPGQGLQFLFEYFSETQRNKGNFPGRFSGRQFSNSRSEMNVSTLELGDSALYLCASITDHSSYNEQFFGPGTRLTVL.

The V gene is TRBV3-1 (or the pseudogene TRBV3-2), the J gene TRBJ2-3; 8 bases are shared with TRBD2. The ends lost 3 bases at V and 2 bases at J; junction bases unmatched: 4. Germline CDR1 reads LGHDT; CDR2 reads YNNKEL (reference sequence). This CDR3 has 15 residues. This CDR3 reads CASSHLAGLTDTQYF. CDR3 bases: TGTGCCAGCAGCCATTTAGCGGGGCTCACAGATACGCAGTATTTT.

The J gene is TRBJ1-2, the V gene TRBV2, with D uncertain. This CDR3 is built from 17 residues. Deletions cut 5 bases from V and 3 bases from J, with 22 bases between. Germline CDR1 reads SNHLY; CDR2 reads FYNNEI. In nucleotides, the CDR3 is TGTGCCAGCAGTACGGGGAGTGACCTCCCGTCCGACTATGGCTACACCTTC. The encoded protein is CASSTGSDLPSDYGYTF.

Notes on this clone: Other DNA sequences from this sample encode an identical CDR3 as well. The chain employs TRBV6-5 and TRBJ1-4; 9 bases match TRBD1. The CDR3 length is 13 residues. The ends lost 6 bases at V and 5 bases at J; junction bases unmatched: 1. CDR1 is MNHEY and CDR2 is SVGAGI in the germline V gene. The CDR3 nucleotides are TGTGCCAGCAGAGGGACAGGGAATGAAAAACTGTTTTTT. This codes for CASRGTGNEKLFF.

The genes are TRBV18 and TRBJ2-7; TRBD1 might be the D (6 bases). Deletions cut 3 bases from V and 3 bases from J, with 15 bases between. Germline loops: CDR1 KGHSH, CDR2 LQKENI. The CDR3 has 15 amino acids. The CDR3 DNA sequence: TGTGCCAGCTCACCCGGGGCAGGGGTAATCTACGAGCAGTACTTC. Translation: CASSPGAGVIYEQYF.

Here the CDR3 reads CASSPSRDRLSYEQYF. The CDR3 DNA follows: TGTGCCAGCAGTCCTTCCCGGGACAGACTTTCCTACGAGCAGTACTTC. The rearrangement joins TRBV27 to TRBJ2-7, with TRBD1 matching over 7 bases. The CDR3 length is 16 residues. V gave up 5 bases and J gave up 1 base; unmatched junction bases: 11. Germline values: CDR1 MNHEY, CDR2 SMNVEV (reference sequence).